The 11 T cell receptor beta chains given below trace back to one sample, sequenced in a study of blood T cell repertoires in COVID-19. Produced via immunoSEQ multiplex PCR; TCRdb's table is partial and in-frame only. The table lists fewer than 60,000 clones, roughly 93% of them singletons. The sample was peripheral blood. The receptors stem from a man aged 60 to 69 with COVID-19, enrolled during active disease.

Of note for this clone: No conserved phenylalanine or tryptophan is present at the end of the CDR3, so a read error is the likely explanation. No DNA is shown, since the ends of the CDR3 on it are uncertain; the CDR3 is the one TCRdb lists. The rearrangement links TRBV12-3 or TRBV12-4 to TRBJ1-2; the D segment call TRBD1 is taken from the table without a DNA check. The CDR3 extends over 10 residues, inclusive of both ends. The CDR3 is CASSLSGQVD.

The chain is built from TRBV7-9 and TRBJ1-3; 10 nucleotides agree with TRBD1. CDR3 size: 16 residues. Per the germline V gene, CDR1 is SEHNR and CDR2 is FQNEAQ (reference sequence). The V gene end was trimmed by 5 bases and the J gene end by 2 bases; junction bases not matched to a gene: 6. Written as DNA, the CDR3 is TGTGCCAGCAGCACTAGACAGGGGGCGGCTGGAAACACCATATATTTT. Protein sequence: CASSTRQGAAGNTIYF.

The V gene is TRBV3-1 (or the pseudogene TRBV3-2), the J gene TRBJ2-1, with D hard to call. The CDR3 length is 14 residues. V was cut by 1 base and J by 1 base, with 5 bases left in between. The V gene's germline CDR1 is LGHDT and CDR2 YNNKEL (reference sequence). CDR3 residues: CASSQGISYNEQFF. For the CDR3, the DNA is TGTGCCAGCAGCCAAGGTATATCCTACAATGAGCAGTTCTTC.

This clone appeared once. The chain joins TRBV5-1 to TRBJ1-1, with D unclear. Trimming removed 0 bases at V and 0 bases at J, with 12 bases between. The CDR3 spans 16 residues. The germline gives CDR1 SGHRS, CDR2 YFSETQ. In nucleotides, the CDR3 is TGCGCCAGCAGCTTGGATCTGGCACCCATGAACACTGAAGCTTTCTTT. Protein: CASSLDLAPMNTEAFF.

The V and J genes are TRBV6-5 and TRBJ1-1; D is unresolved. The CDR3 length is 12 residues. Looked up from germline, CDR1 is MNHEY and CDR2 is SVGAGI. V was pared by 6 bases and J by 0 bases, with 5 bases between. The CDR3 DNA follows: TGTGCCAGCAGCGTTCTGAACACTGAAGCTTTCTTT. The encoded protein is CASSVLNTEAFF.

The rearrangement uses TRBV6-2 or TRBV6-3 and TRBJ2-7; 8 bases fit TRBD1. V gave up 4 bases and J gave up 6 bases; unmatched junction bases: 5. Germline V gene lookup returns CDR1 MNHEY and CDR2 SVGEGT. The CDR3 covers 13 residues. DNA of the CDR3: TGTGCCAGCAGTTTCACAGGGGGTAGCGAGCAGTACTTC. Translation gives CASSFTGGSEQYF.

This clone came up a few times. The gene calls are TRBV6-5 and TRBJ1-1; tentatively, D is TRBD1 (6 bases). The ends were cut back, 7 bases at V and 10 bases at J, with 13 bases in the middle. Per the germline V gene, CDR1 is MNHEY and CDR2 is SVGAGI. The CDR3 is 11 amino acids. The CDR3 DNA sequence: TGTGCCAGCAACCTAGGGGGGGCAGCTTTCTTT. Translated: CASNLGGAAFF.

The table lists this clone with a count of one. The rearrangement uses TRBV7-3 and TRBJ2-1, with D possibly being TRBD2 (7 bases). V was shortened by 4 bases and J by 4 bases, with 11 bases between the two germline ends. Germline V gene data show CDR1 as SGHTA and CDR2 as FQGTGA. The CDR3 runs 14 residues. This chain's CDR3 is CASSSGGKYNEQFF. CDR3 DNA sequence: TGTGCCAGCAGCTCGGGGGGCAAATACAATGAGCAGTTCTTC.

The chain carries TRBV5-1 and TRBJ2-2; the match to TRBD2 covers 7 bases. The trim removed 1 base at V and 4 bases at J, leaving 7 bases unmatched. Germline CDR1 reads SGHRS; CDR2 reads YFSETQ. The CDR3 length is 16 residues. The CDR3 nucleotides read TGCGCCAGCAGCTTGATCGCGGGGGTGGGCACCGGGGAGCTGTTTTTT. It yields the protein CASSLIAGVGTGELFF.

V usage is TRBV9 and J usage is TRBJ2-3; the match to TRBD1 covers 11 bases. There are 18 residues in the CDR3. V was pared by 3 bases and J by 6 bases, with 15 bases of the junction left unmatched. The germline CDR1 and CDR2 sequences are SGDLS and YYNGEE. The CDR3 loop is CASSADLRDRGIGDTQYF. The CDR3 DNA reads as TGTGCCAGCAGCGCCGACCTCCGGGACAGGGGGATCGGGGATACGCAGTATTTT.

The chain joins TRBV24-1 to TRBJ2-1, with a tentative D call TRBD2 (5 bases). V lost 5 bases and J lost 8, with 18 bases in between. The length of the CDR3 is 15 residues. Looked up from germline, CDR1 is KGHDR and CDR2 is SFDVKD. The CDR3 is CATSALNSEVDEQFF. In DNA form, the CDR3 reads TGTGCCACCAGTGCCTTAAATAGCGAGGTCGATGAGCAGTTCTTC.